This TCR beta chain comes out of a study of CD8+CD57+ T cells in acquired aplastic anemia. For the study at large: Sorted CD4+ and CD8+ cells gave a mean 3.2 ug DNA, range about 0.19 to 27.4 ug.

The CDR3 totals 14 residues. CDR1 and CDR2 from the germline V gene are SQVTM and ANQGSEA. The V end was cut by 4 bases, the J end by 0 bases, with 12 bases between. Patients who underwent sequencing had shown CD8+CD57+ cell expansion by flow cytometry. The cohort consisted entirely of patients having severe acquired aplastic anemia. Patient blood was sampled before any therapy had been received. Template material for TCR beta VDJ and CDR3 profiling consisted of genomic DNA. TCRdb re-analysed the reads in MiXCR, keeping a single row per CDR3 protein. Here the sample spans 150,000 to 200,000 distinct CDR3 sequences, 48% being singletons. General observations from the study: A significant difference in CD8+ Simpson's diversity between patients and controls was not found.

Comment on this clonotype: Antigen specificity is unknown.

This chain joins TRBV29-1 and TRBJ1-1, with D possibly matching TRBD1 (5 bases). The sequenced material came from sorted CD4+, CD8+, or CD8+CD57+ T cells (not recorded which) from PBMCs. The TCR comes from a human donor with aplastic anemia. This chain's CDR3 is CSVGGGGMNTEAFF. CDR3 DNA sequence: TGCAGCGTTGGGGGGGGAGGTATGAACACTGAAGCTTTCTTT.